The clone carrying this T cell receptor beta chain was recorded a few times. No antigen is known for it. These data belong to a study of T-cell reconstitution after alpha-beta-depleted transplantation in children. Study-wide results and caveats: Once a year had passed after transplant, T-cell counts and diversity came mostly from newly produced T cells. Expanded graft clones numbering several hundred reportedly gave rise to alpha-beta T cells about two months after transplant. At day 60, the high TCRbeta diversity found in some patients originated from recipient T cells and thymic progenitors that had survived.

For TCRbeta, the library was prepared with unique molecular identifiers. TCRdb processed the PCR reads anew with MiXCR; each CDR3 protein has one entry. The sample holds 500,000 or so distinct CDR3 sequences, about an eighth seen once. The CDR3 totals 18 residues. V dropped 0 bases and J dropped 5 bases, with 20 bases sitting between them. Germline V gives CDR1 SGHAT, CDR2 FQDESV (reference sequence). The starting material was PBMCs, mostly from graft donor cells, obtained 180 days after TCRalphabeta/CD19-depleted stem cell transplant. The sequence was collected from a female patient between 2 and 15 years old who had a stem cell transplant for aplastic anemia, so the T cells may come from the graft donor. The rearrangement uses TRBV11-1 and TRBJ1-5, with D possibly being TRBD1 (6 bases). The DNA for the CDR3 is TGTGCCAGCAGCTTAGCTGTGGGTCCACAGGGAGGACATCAGCCCCAGCATTTT. Translated, it gives CASSLAVGPQGGHQPQHF.